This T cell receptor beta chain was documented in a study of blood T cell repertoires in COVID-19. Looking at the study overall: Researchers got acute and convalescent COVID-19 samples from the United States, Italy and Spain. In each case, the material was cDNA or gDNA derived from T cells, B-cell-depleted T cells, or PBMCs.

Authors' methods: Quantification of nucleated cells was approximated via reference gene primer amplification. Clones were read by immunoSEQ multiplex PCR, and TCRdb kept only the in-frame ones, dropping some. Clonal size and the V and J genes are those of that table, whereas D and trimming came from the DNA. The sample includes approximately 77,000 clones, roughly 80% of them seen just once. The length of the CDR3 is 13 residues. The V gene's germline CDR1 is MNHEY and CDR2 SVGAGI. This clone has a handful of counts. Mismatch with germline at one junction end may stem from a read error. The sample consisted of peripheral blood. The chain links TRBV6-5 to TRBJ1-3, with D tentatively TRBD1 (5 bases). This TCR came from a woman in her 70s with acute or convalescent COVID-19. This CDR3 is CAGRESSGNTIYF. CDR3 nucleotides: TGTGCCGGCAGGGAGAGCTCTGGAAACACCATATATTTT.